This is a list of T cell receptor beta chains from one sample in a study of CD8+ T cells in alopecia areata. The table came from immunoSEQ multiplex PCR; TCRdb's copy has only in-frame clones and leaves some out. The sample shows 150,000 to 200,000 clones, 51% of them seen only once. The material was CD8+ T cells sorted from blood, obtained at week 52, from a patient treated with tofacitinib. The receptor set was obtained from a human donor with alopecia areata. The CDR3 runs from the conserved cysteine through the conserved F or W. Each record gives: J gene, D gene, V gene, clone size, CDR3 DNA, CDR3 protein. D genes are given only for firm matches. Size values are once, few and many counts, or a class for expanded clones, and some rows have none.

>TRBJ1-2|NA|TRBV29-1|NA
TGCAGCGACGCAGGGACTGGCGGCCAGGGCTACACCTTC
CSDAGTGGQGYTF
>TRBJ2-7|NA|TRBV7-9|NA
TGTGCCAGCAGCTTTCAGACTAGTCTCTACGAGCAGTACTTC
CASSFQTSLYEQYF
>TRBJ1-1|TRBD1|TRBV18|NA
TGTGCCAGCTCAGCTACTAGGGGACAGGGGAACAGGACTGAAGCTTTCTTT
CASSATRGQGNRTEAFF
>TRBJ1-1|TRBD1|TRBV2|NA
TGTGCCAGCAGTGAACAGGGGGCCCAAGAAGCTTTCTTT
CASSEQGAQEAFF
>TRBJ1-2|TRBD1|TRBV5-1|NA
TGCGCCAGCAGCTTGGAGTGGACAGGGGACTTGCTGGGTGGCTACACCTTC
CASSLEWTGDLLGGYTF
>TRBJ1-2|NA|TRBV7-8|few
TGTGCCAGCAGCTTAGCGCTAACAGACTATGGCTACACCTTC
CASSLALTDYGYTF
>TRBJ2-5|TRBD1|TRBV9|NA
TGTGCCAGCAGCCAAAAGGCGGGACAGGGGACTCAAGAGACCCAGTACTTC
CASSQKAGQGTQETQYF
>TRBJ2-7|NA|TRBV5-4|NA
TGTGCCAGCAGCTTGGAAGGGGGGCCGTCCGAGCAGTACTTC
CASSLEGGPSEQYF
>TRBJ1-2|NA|TRBV29-1|NA
TGCAGCGTTGGAACGGATGGCTACACCTTC
CSVGTDGYTF
>TRBJ1-1|TRBD1|TRBV6-5|few
TGTGCCAGCACTGAGACAGGGCGAACTGAAGCTTTCTTT
CASTETGRTEAFF
>TRBJ2-2|TRBD1|TRBV6-5|few
TGTGCCAGCAGTTACGGGACAGGGAGTCCCGGGGAGCTGTTTTTT
CASSYGTGSPGELFF
>TRBJ2-7|NA|TRBV10-3|few
TGTGCCATCAGTGAGTCTTACTCCTACGAGCAGTACTTC
CAISESYSYEQYF
>TRBJ2-1|NA|TRBV6-5|NA
TGTGCCAGCAGTAACAGGGTGAACAATGAGCAGTTCTTC
CASSNRVNNEQFF
>TRBJ1-2|NA|TRBV30|few
TGTGCCTGGAGTGTACAGACATCCTATGGCTACACCTTC
CAWSVQTSYGYTF
>TRBJ1-2|NA|TRBV6-5|NA
TGTGCCAGCAGCCAAGTCGGGGAGTATGGCTACACCTTC
CASSQVGEYGYTF
>TRBJ2-7|NA|TRBV9|few
TGTGCCAGCAGCGTAGGTGGGGAGTCCTACGAGCAGTACTTC
CASSVGGESYEQYF
>TRBJ2-7|NA|TRBV5-6|NA
TGTGCCAGCAGCCAAAACAGCTACGAGCAGTACTTC
CASSQNSYEQYF
>TRBJ2-1|NA|TRBV18|NA
TGTGCCAGCTCACCACCGGAACACAATGAGCAGTTCTTC
CASSPPEHNEQFF
>TRBJ2-1|NA|TRBV7-9|few
TGTGCCAGCAGCCCCAGGGGACGGGTTTCCTACAATGAGCAGTTCTTC
CASSPRGRVSYNEQFF
>TRBJ2-2|NA|TRBV7-9|NA
TGTGCCAGCAGCTTAGTTCGGGGGGCGGACACCGGGGAGCTGTTTTTT
CASSLVRGADTGELFF
>TRBJ2-7|NA|TRBV2|NA
TGTGCCAGCAGTGTCGGCGTAAGCGAGCAGTACTTC
CASSVGVSEQYF
>TRBJ1-5|NA|TRBV27|NA
TGTGCCAGCAGTTTATCTCGGGGTAGCAATCAGCCCCAGCATTTT
CASSLSRGSNQPQHF
>TRBJ1-2|NA|TRBV7-2|NA
TGTGCCAGCAGCCCAGGGTGGGAGGACTATGGCTACACCTTC
CASSPGWEDYGYTF
>TRBJ2-3|TRBD1|TRBV5-6|NA
TGTGCCAGCAGCCTCACGCCGGGACAGGGAAGAACAGATACGCAGTATTTT
CASSLTPGQGRTDTQYF
>TRBJ2-7|NA|TRBV13|NA
TGTGCCAGCAGCTCCCTTTCCCCCTCGGGACACGGGCTTGATGAGCAGTACTTC
CASSSLSPSGHGLDEQYF
>TRBJ2-3|TRBD2|TRBV2|NA
TGTGCCAGCAGTGCGGGGGGGCTGTACACAGATACGCAGTATTTT
CASSAGGLYTDTQYF
>TRBJ2-7|NA|TRBV2|few
TGTGCCAGCAGTGGAAAGATACGGGGACCCTACGAGCAGTACTTC
CASSGKIRGPYEQYF
>TRBJ2-3|NA|TRBV11-1|NA
TGTGCCAGCAGCTTCTTGAGGGCGACAGATACGCAGTATTTT
CASSFLRATDTQYF
>TRBJ2-7|TRBD2|TRBV7-8|NA
TGTGCCAGCAGCTTAGGTGTAGCGGGGTCCTACGAGCAGTACTTC
CASSLGVAGSYEQYF
>TRBJ2-5|NA|TRBV25-1|once
TGTGCCAGCAGTTTTGGGGAAGGGGAGACCCAGTACTTC
CASSFGEGETQYF
>TRBJ2-5|NA|TRBV9|NA
TGTGCCAGCAGCGTAGGTCTGAACCAAGAGACCCAGTACTTC
CASSVGLNQETQYF
>TRBJ1-1|NA|TRBV30|once
TGTGCCTGTATCACAGCGAACACTGAAGCTTTCTTT
CACITANTEAFF
>TRBJ1-5|NA|TRBV5-6|few
TGTGCCAGCAGCTTGTTACAGAACAATCAGCCCCAGCATTTT
CASSLLQNNQPQHF
>TRBJ2-1|TRBD1|TRBV7-6|few
TGTGCCAGCAGCTTATCCGGGACAGATAGTGAGCAGTTCTTC
CASSLSGTDSEQFF
>TRBJ2-7|TRBD1|TRBV5-4|once
TGTGCCAGCAGCTGGACAGGGGGCGGCTACGAGCAGTACTTC
CASSWTGGGYEQYF
>TRBJ1-2|NA|TRBV7-9|few
TGTGCCAGCAGCCCTGGTAGAGGCTACACCTTC
CASSPGRGYTF
>TRBJ1-1|TRBD1|TRBV5-4|few
TGTGCCAGCAGCACCGACAGGGAGAGCACTGAAGCTTTCTTT
CASSTDRESTEAFF
>TRBJ1-1|NA|TRBV4-3|once
TGCGCCAGCAGCCAAGATGGGAGCGGGCCCCGGACTTTCTTT
CASSQDGSGPRTFF
>TRBJ2-7|TRBD1|TRBV27|NA
TGTGCCAGCAGTTCCGACAGGGAGAGCTACGAGCAGTACTTC
CASSSDRESYEQYF
>TRBJ2-7|NA|TRBV9|few
TGTGCCAGCAGCGTAGATGACGGGGAATCCTACGAGCAGTACTTC
CASSVDDGESYEQYF
>TRBJ2-7|NA|TRBV5-1|NA
TGCGCCAGCAGTTTAATGGTCGCCGACGAGCAGTACTTC
CASSLMVADEQYF
>TRBJ1-6|NA|TRBV19|NA
TGTGCCACCCGGACGGAGGTTAATTCACCCCTCCACTTT
CATRTEVNSPLHF
>TRBJ1-1|NA|TRBV9|NA
TGTGCCAGCAGCGTAGGAGAAAACACTGAAGCTTTCTTT
CASSVGENTEAFF
>TRBJ1-1|NA|TRBV5-6|NA
TGTGCCAGCAGCTTGGGACAGAGGGCTGAAGCTTTCTTT
CASSLGQRAEAFF
>TRBJ1-1|NA|TRBV25-1|few
TGTGCCAGCAGTGAATCAGGAGGCAGCTTGAACACTGAAGCTTTCTTT
CASSESGGSLNTEAFF
>TRBJ1-5|NA|TRBV5-1|once
TGTCCTCCACCTAGCAATCAGCCCCAGCATTTT
CPPPSNQPQHF
>TRBJ1-1|NA|TRBV30|NA
TGTGCCTGGAGTGTCCAGGGAGCCACTGAAGCTTTCTTT
CAWSVQGATEAFF
>TRBJ2-7|NA|TRBV4-2|NA
TGTGCCAGCAGCCCGGGGCTCTCCTACGAGCAGTACTTC
CASSPGLSYEQYF
>TRBJ1-1|NA|TRBV4-1|NA
TGCGCCAGCAGCCAAGGCGCTGGAACAGGGTATTTGGAAGCTTTCTTT
CASSQGAGTGYLEAFF
>TRBJ1-1|NA|TRBV7-9|few
TGTGCCAGCAGCTTAGGTCTGCAGGTAACTGAAGCTTTCTTT
CASSLGLQVTEAFF
>TRBJ1-1|TRBD1|TRBV7-9|NA
TGTGCCAGCAGCTTAGGACAGGGTCTGAACACTGAAGCTTTCTTT
CASSLGQGLNTEAFF
>TRBJ2-5|NA|TRBV7-9|NA
TGTGCCAGCAGCTCTGAGAACCAAGAGACCCAGTACTTC
CASSSENQETQYF
>TRBJ2-1|TRBD2|TRBV7-6|NA
TGTGCCAGCAGCTTAGAGCGGGGGGTCACTGAGCAGTTCTTC
CASSLERGVTEQFF